This T cell receptor (beta chain) was identified during a study of T cell responses to AZD1222 COVID-19 vaccine. Only in-frame clones appear in the TCRdb table, and some are missing; sequencing was by immunoSEQ multiplex PCR. The sample lists tens of thousands of clones, 85% seen once, with roughly 22% in the top ten. CDR3 length: 14 residues. Trimming removed 1 base from V and 2 bases from J, with 9 bases in between. Per the germline V gene, CDR1 is KGHSH and CDR2 is LQKENI. The starting material was peripheral blood, obtained on day 0 of AZD1222 vaccination. This clonotype was obtained from an adult in good health. This rearrangement joins TRBV18 to TRBJ2-7; no reliable D call. CDR3 protein: CASSPRQSAYEQYF. CDR3 DNA sequence: TGTGCCAGCTCACCACGGCAGTCCGCCTACGAGCAGTACTTC.